This record covers a single T cell receptor beta chain. Its target is unknown. The sample is drawn from a study of identical twins. Study results and caveats: Beta out-of-frame sequences showed weaker excess sharing between twins. Cross-sectional statistical analysis, not tracking of the same donors, underpinned the conclusions. Within twin pairs, the out-of-frame alpha sequences they shared showed excess low generation probability.

With template switching, a universal primer site was added, and the cDNA carried unique molecular identifiers. TCRdb called the 5' RACE reads again in MiXCR, with one record for every CDR3 protein. Among about 530,000 distinct CDR3 sequences listed, 20% to 25% were seen once. The CDR3 extends over 16 amino acids. Trimming stripped 1 base from V and 1 base from J, with 13 bases between. Germline V lookup: CDR1 LGHDT, CDR2 YNNKEL (reference sequence). The same sample was also used in a study of yellow fever vaccine responses in identical twins.

V gene TRBV3-1 combines with J gene TRBJ2-5; the D gene is possibly TRBD1 (6 bases). Material: CD4+ T cells sorted from blood. The TCR comes from a woman aged 18 to 35 in good health. In DNA form, the CDR3 reads TGTGCCAGCAGCCAAGTCACAGGGAAAAGCCAAGAGACCCAGTACTTC. Its protein is CASSQVTGKSQETQYF.